Below are 30 T cell receptor beta chains sequenced from a single sample in a study of OX40 agonist ivuxolimab in advanced cancers. The table came from immunoSEQ multiplex PCR; TCRdb's copy has only in-frame clones and leaves some out. This repertoire shows tens of thousands of clones, over 80% found once; its top ten account for around 0.44%. The starting material was CD4+ or CD8+ T cells sorted from blood, obtained in a trial of the OX40 agonist ivuxolimab. The receptors were sampled from an adult with an advanced solid tumor such as melanoma, head and neck, liver or kidney cancer.

The chain recombines TRBV10-2 with TRBJ1-1, with D perhaps TRBD1 (5 bases). Trimming stripped 2 bases from V and 8 bases from J, with 9 bases between. The germline gives CDR1 WSHSY, CDR2 SAAADI. The CDR3 spans 12 residues. The CDR3 loop reads CASSETRTEAFF. In DNA, the CDR3 is TGCGCCAGCAGTGAGACGCGGACAGAAGCTTTCTTT.

This clone showed up just a few times. This sequence joins TRBV9 and TRBJ1-1, with 10 bases aligning to TRBD1. After removal of 4 bases from V and 0 bases from J, the junction contained 9 bases not matched to a gene. The CDR3 is 17 amino acids. Germline V lookup: CDR1 SGDLS, CDR2 YYNGEE. The CDR3 loop is CASSPDRGQGMNTEAFF. The CDR3 DNA reads TGTGCCAGCAGCCCAGACAGGGGGCAGGGGATGAACACTGAAGCTTTCTTT.

The rearrangement joins TRBV19 to TRBJ2-2; D remains ambiguous. Between the trimmed V and J ends, which lost 0 bases and 8 bases, there was a span of 10 bases. Germline assignment: CDR1 LNHDA and CDR2 SQIVND (reference sequence). The CDR3 has 14 amino acids. The CDR3 reads CASSIEGRVGELFF. In DNA form, the CDR3 reads TGTGCCAGTAGTATAGAAGGACGTGTTGGGGAGCTGTTTTTT.

CDR3 in amino acids: CASSPGQGAGELFF. In DNA, the CDR3 is TGTGCCAGCAGCCCGGGACAGGGCGCCGGGGAGCTGTTTTTT. The J gene is TRBJ2-2, the V gene TRBV11-3; 9 bases are a match to TRBD1. CDR3 size: 14 residues. The germline CDR1 and CDR2 sequences are SGHNT and YENEEA. The V gene end was trimmed by 5 bases and the J gene end by 6 bases; junction bases not matched to a gene: 4. Combining the CDR3 with reference TRBV11-3 and TRBJ2-2 gives the whole variable domain EAGVVQSPRYKIIEKKQPVAFWCNPISGHNTLYWYLQNLGQGPELLIRYENEEAVDDSQLPKDRFSAERLKGVDSTLKIQPAELGDSAVYLCASSPGQGAGELFFGEGSRLTVL.

This rearrangement joins TRBV4-1 to TRBJ2-3, with 12 bases that match TRBD2. Germline loops: CDR1 MGHRA, CDR2 YSYEKL. With 2 bases clipped from V and 2 bases from J, the junction kept 5 bases outside the gene matches. This CDR3 comprises 17 residues. CDR3 DNA sequence: TGCGCCAGCAGCCAACCCCGGACTAGCGGGAACACAGATACGCAGTATTTT. Protein product: CASSQPRTSGNTDTQYF.

In regard to this clone: The same CDR3 can be traced to other DNA sequences in this sample. This chain connects TRBV7-9 to TRBJ2-7; D is unclear. The ends were cut back, 6 bases at V and 3 bases at J, with 9 bases in the middle. Germline CDR1 SEHNR, CDR2 FQNEAQ (reference sequence). This CDR3 is 12 amino acids long. CDR3 in DNA: TGTGCCAGCAGATCAGAGAGCTACGAGCAGTACTTC. It specifies CASRSESYEQYF.

The chain links TRBV4-2 to TRBJ1-1, with a possible D match to TRBD1 (6 bases). CDR3 length: 17 residues. Germline CDR1 LGHNA, CDR2 YNFKEQ. V lost 1 base to trimming and J lost 0 bases, with 15 bases between them. CDR3 in amino acids: CASSQGGGRGLNTEAFF. The CDR3, as DNA: TGTGCCAGCAGCCAAGGGGGAGGGAGGGGGTTGAACACTGAAGCTTTCTTT.

The V gene is TRBV25-1, the J gene TRBJ2-7; D may be TRBD2 (6 bases). V lost 6 bases to trimming and J lost 0 bases, with 9 bases between them. The CDR3 length is 13 residues. The germline V gene encodes CDR1 MGHDK and CDR2 SYGVNS. CDR3 protein: CASSRGNSYEQYF. Written as DNA, the CDR3 is TGTGCCAGCAGCCGGGGGAACTCCTACGAGCAGTACTTC.

The rearrangement joins TRBV21-1 to TRBJ2-1; the table's D call TRBD2 went unverified against the DNA. TRBV21-1 is marked as a pseudogene. This CDR3 is 14 amino acids long. In nucleotides, the CDR3 is TGTGCCAGCAGCAAGACTAGCTCCTACAATGAGCAGTTCTTC. Translation gives CASSKTSSYNEQFF.

The J gene is TRBJ1-4, the V gene TRBV18; 8 bases agree with TRBD1. Unmatched junction bases numbered 5, after V lost 1 base and J lost 7 bases. The germline V gene has CDR1 KGHSH and CDR2 LQKENI. The CDR3 consists of 15 residues. DNA for the CDR3: TGTGCCAGCTCACCACTTACAGGGGGAAGTGAAAAACTGTTTTTT. Encoded protein: CASSPLTGGSEKLFF.

The chain recombines TRBV7-2 with TRBJ2-5; D possibly corresponds to TRBD2 (6 bases). The germline V and J ends were trimmed by 1 base and 2 bases, with 11 bases remaining between them. The germline V gene encodes CDR1 SGHTA and CDR2 FQGNSA. This CDR3 contains 15 residues. The CDR3 DNA is TGTGCCAGCAGCTTAGATACGGGGGTGCAAGAGACCCAGTACTTC. Amino acid sequence: CASSLDTGVQETQYF.

This chain connects TRBV28 to TRBJ1-2; possible D gene TRBD1, 6 bases. Germline V CDR1 and CDR2: MDHEN, SYDVKM. The CDR3 has 16 amino acids. Trimming stripped 5 bases from V and 1 base from J, with 17 bases between. The CDR3 coding sequence is TGTGCCAGCAGTGGGGTTGGGGGCAGCGGTAACTATGGCTACACCTTC. It encodes CASSGVGGSGNYGYTF.

V usage is TRBV2 and J usage is TRBJ1-4; D is uncertain. CDR1 and CDR2 (germline): SNHLY, FYNNEI. This CDR3 spans 13 amino acids. V dropped 6 bases and J dropped 7 bases, with 12 bases sitting between them. The chain's CDR3 is CASRGSWGEKLFF. Here the CDR3 DNA reads TGTGCCAGCAGGGGAAGCTGGGGTGAAAAACTGTTTTTT.

The rearrangement uses TRBV18 and TRBJ2-7; D call uncertain. Germline V gene sequence: CDR1 KGHSH, CDR2 LQKENI. V shed 3 bases and J shed 5 bases, with 14 bases lying between them. The CDR3 totals 14 residues. CDR3 amino acids: CASSPGQLVHEQYF. The CDR3 nucleotides are TGTGCCAGCTCACCGGGCCAGCTCGTCCACGAGCAGTACTTC.

V gene TRBV7-2 combines with J gene TRBJ2-7; 7 positions agree with TRBD1. Trimming removed 1 base from V and 2 bases from J; junction bases left unmatched: 8. Germline CDR1 and CDR2: SGHTA and FQGNSA. The CDR3 has 16 amino acids. In DNA form, the CDR3 reads TGTGCCAGCAGCTTAGGGTCCTCCGGGACAGCCTACGAGCAGTACTTC. Amino acid sequence: CASSLGSSGTAYEQYF.

This clone was seen a single time. The chain uses TRBV28 and TRBJ1-2; TRBD1 matches 8 bases. Losses at the gene ends were 6 bases for V and 0 bases for J; bases not matched to a gene: 3. Germline-derived CDR1 and CDR2 are MDHEN and SYDVKM. The CDR3 length is 14 residues. The DNA of the CDR3 is TGTGCCAGCAGCGGACAGGGAGCTAACTATGGCTACACCTTC. This gives the protein CASSGQGANYGYTF.

The chain carries TRBV6-4 and TRBJ1-2; tentative D call: TRBD1 (6 bases). Germline V gene sequence: CDR1 MRHNA, CDR2 SNTAGT. V shed 0 bases and J shed 8 bases, with 13 bases lying between them. The CDR3 consists of 14 residues. The CDR3 DNA sequence: TGTGCCAGCAGTGACTCGTGGGGGCTAAGGGGCTACACCTTC. Protein: CASSDSWGLRGYTF.

The rearrangement uses TRBV11-2 and TRBJ2-1; the D gene is possibly TRBD2 (7 bases). The ends were cut back, 5 bases at V and 12 bases at J, with 11 bases in the middle. Germline values: CDR1 SGHAT, CDR2 FQNNGV. The CDR3 contains 11 residues. In nucleotides, the CDR3 is TGTGCCAGCAGCGTCGGGGGGCCGCAGTTCTTC. It is translated as CASSVGGPQFF.

This chain connects TRBV28 to TRBJ2-7, with D perhaps TRBD1 or TRBD2 (5 bases each). Germline CDR1 MDHEN, CDR2 SYDVKM. The CDR3 covers 14 residues. V lost 5 bases to trimming and J lost 2 bases, with 13 bases between them. The DNA of the CDR3 is TGTGCCAGCAGTGGGCGAGGGGTCACCTACGAGCAGTACTTC. Its protein is CASSGRGVTYEQYF.

The chain joins TRBV19 to TRBJ1-2; 12 bases fit TRBD1. Germline CDR1 and CDR2: LNHDA and SQIVND (reference sequence). The trim removed 2 bases at V and 7 bases at J, leaving 5 bases unmatched. The CDR3 contains 15 residues. CDR3 DNA sequence: TGTGCCAGTAGTATACGGGGACAGGGGGCCGGTGGCTACACCTTC. It codes for CASSIRGQGAGGYTF.

J is TRBJ2-7 and V is TRBV5-5, with D perhaps matching TRBD1 or TRBD2 (5 bases each). V lost 0 bases and J lost 4, with 14 bases in between. The germline V gene encodes CDR1 SGHKS and CDR2 YYEKEE (reference sequence). The CDR3 extends over 15 amino acids. CDR3 DNA: TGTGCCAGCAGCTTGGACCAGGGAGTAAGGTACGAGCAGTACTTC. Protein: CASSLDQGVRYEQYF.

The CDR3 sequence: CASSLVDSGANVLTF. DNA for the CDR3: TGTGCCAGCAGCTTAGTTGACTCTGGGGCCAACGTCCTGACTTTC. This chain links TRBV11-1 with TRBJ2-6; D call uncertain. Germline V CDR1 and CDR2: SGHAT, FQDESV (reference sequence). There are 15 residues in the CDR3. Trimming pared 1 base from V and 0 bases from J, leaving 4 bases between. Complete variable domain (other parts from reference TRBV11-1 and TRBJ2-6): EAEVAQSPRYKITEKSQAVAFWCDPISGHATLYWYRQILGQGPELLVQFQDESVVDDSQLPKDRFSAERLKGVDSTLKIQPAELGDSAMYLCASSLVDSGANVLTFGAGSRLTVL.

The chain employs TRBV5-1 and TRBJ2-2, with 10 bases aligning to TRBD2. The V segment lost 4 bases and the J segment 6 bases; nucleotides outside the gene matches: 3. The CDR3 runs to 14 residues. Per the germline V gene, CDR1 is SGHRS and CDR2 is YFSETQ. Here the CDR3 DNA reads TGCGCCAGCAGCCCGGGACTAGCGTCCGGGGAGCTGTTTTTT. It translates to CASSPGLASGELFF.

The chain is built from TRBV19 and TRBJ2-4, with 7 bases that match TRBD1. This CDR3 is 16 amino acids long. CDR1 is LNHDA, CDR2 SQIVND, per germline (reference sequence). Unmatched junction bases numbered 6, after V lost 4 bases and J lost 0 bases. The CDR3 DNA reads TGTGCCAGTAGTACGGGACAGCCTCTAGCCAAAAACATTCAGTACTTC. Its translation: CASSTGQPLAKNIQYF.

The chain couples TRBV6-6 to TRBJ2-7; D remains ambiguous. The germline CDR1 and CDR2 sequences are MNHNY and SVGAGI (reference sequence). The V end was cut by 4 bases, the J end by 0 bases, with 7 bases between. The CDR3 runs to 13 residues. The CDR3 loop reads CASSFSDSYEQYF. In DNA, the CDR3 is TGTGCCAGCAGTTTTTCAGACTCCTACGAGCAGTACTTC.

J is TRBJ1-2 and V is TRBV15; no clear D gene. CDR3 length: 16 residues. Germline loops: CDR1 LNHNV, CDR2 YYDKDF (reference sequence). V gave up 0 bases and J gave up 4 bases, with 15 bases separating them. This CDR3 is CATSRDLPATGYGYTF. The CDR3 DNA follows: TGTGCCACCAGCAGAGATCTGCCCGCCACCGGCTATGGCTACACCTTC.

V usage is TRBV12-5 and J usage is TRBJ1-3, with a tentative D call TRBD1 (6 bases). The CDR3 is 15 amino acids. Germline V gene sequence: CDR1 LGHNT, CDR2 FRNRAP. Trimming pared 5 bases from V and 2 bases from J, leaving 13 bases between. CDR3 residues: CASGIDPGAGNTIYF. The DNA for the CDR3 is TGTGCTAGTGGTATTGACCCAGGGGCTGGAAACACCATATATTTT.

This clone has only a few counts. The gene calls are TRBV20-1 and TRBJ1-1, with D unclear. The CDR3 runs 11 residues. The V gene lost 3 bases and the J gene lost 8 bases, with 10 bases spanning the gap. The germline V gene has CDR1 DFQATT and CDR2 SNEGSKA (reference sequence). CDR3 region: CSASLEVEAFF. For the CDR3, the DNA is TGCAGTGCTAGTCTCGAGGTGGAAGCTTTCTTT.

The chain employs TRBV4-2 and TRBJ2-7; no clear D. Germline V gene lookup returns CDR1 LGHNA and CDR2 YNFKEQ. The germline V and J ends were trimmed by 0 bases and 3 bases, with 12 bases remaining between them. This CDR3 region has 15 residues. For the CDR3, the DNA is TGTGCCAGCAGCCAAGATAGGCAGATTCGCTACGAGCAGTACTTC. It yields the protein CASSQDRQIRYEQYF.

This clone was found once. The rearrangement links TRBV19 to TRBJ2-7; 11 nucleotides match TRBD2. Germline loops: CDR1 LNHDA, CDR2 SQIVND (reference sequence). Trimming took 4 bases from V and 5 from J; bases not matched to a gene: 13. CDR3 size: 17 residues. CDR3 amino acids: CASSTSLAGGLADEQYF. The CDR3 DNA follows: TGTGCCAGTAGTACCTCCTTAGCGGGGGGGCTCGCCGACGAGCAGTACTTC.